The 10 T cell receptor beta chains below were found in one sample sequenced in a study of PD-1 blockade in classical Hodgkin lymphoma. Assay used: immunoSEQ multiplex PCR; TCRdb lists only in-frame clones, some missing. This sample has about 60,000 clones, with more than 75% found just once. With no exception, relapse followed autologous stem cell transplantation in all patients, and brentuximab vedotin exposure varied. The sample here was peripheral blood mononuclear cells (PBMCs), taken at baseline. These receptors came from a human donor with classical Hodgkin lymphoma.

This clone has only one observation. This chain links TRBV2 with TRBJ2-3, with D possibly matching TRBD2 (5 bases). The V gene's germline CDR1 is SNHLY and CDR2 FYNNEI. With 4 bases removed from V and 3 bases from J, the gap between germline ends came to 11 bases. The CDR3 runs to 14 residues. The CDR3 here is CASSGEWGTDTQYF. CDR3 DNA: TGTGCCAGCAGTGGGGAGTGGGGTACAGATACGCAGTATTTT.

This clone was counted once. The chain employs TRBV19 and TRBJ2-5; possible D gene TRBD1, 5 bases. Trimming cost V 3 bases and J 3 bases, with 11 bases left between them. Germline V gene data show CDR1 as LNHDA and CDR2 as SQIVND (reference sequence). The CDR3 consists of 14 residues. Here the CDR3 DNA reads TGTGCCAGTAGTATGGTCAGGGCTAAAGAGACCCAGTACTTC. Translation gives CASSMVRAKETQYF.

The rearrangement joins TRBV19 to TRBJ1-5; no firm D call. The CDR3 has 12 residues. Germline CDR1 and CDR2: LNHDA and SQIVND (reference sequence). Trimming cost V 3 bases and J 6 bases, with 6 bases left between them. The CDR3 is CASSMGVQPQHF. The CDR3 DNA follows: TGTGCCAGTAGTATGGGAGTTCAGCCCCAGCATTTT.

V and J are TRBV19 and TRBJ2-3; D possibly uses TRBD1 or TRBD2 (6 bases each). V lost 6 bases to trimming and J lost 4 bases, with 14 bases between them. The CDR3 spans 14 residues. CDR1 is LNHDA and CDR2 is SQIVND in the germline V gene (reference sequence). Written as DNA, the CDR3 is TGTGCCAGTAGGGGGGGCGCCTCCCCAGATACGCAGTATTTT. Its protein is CASRGGASPDTQYF.

This chain connects TRBV2 to TRBJ2-2; 8 positions agree with TRBD1. CDR3 length: 18 amino acids. The V segment lost 8 bases and the J segment 2 bases; nucleotides outside the gene matches: 16. Germline V gives CDR1 SNHLY, CDR2 FYNNEI. The CDR3 nucleotides read TGTGCCAGCGTGTTGGTGGGCTGGGGACAGGCTAACACCGGGGAGCTGTTTTTT. The encoded protein is CASVLVGWGQANTGELFF.

A few counts support this clone. The chain combines TRBV11-2 with TRBJ2-5, with D possibly TRBD2 on 5 matching bases. The V gene's germline CDR1 is SGHAT and CDR2 FQNNGV. Trimming removed 4 bases at V and 7 bases at J, with 19 bases between. There are 15 residues in the CDR3. DNA for the CDR3: TGTGCCAGCAGCTCGGAGGTAAGACATCGTCGGACCCAGTACTTC. This gives the protein CASSSEVRHRRTQYF.

CDR3 sequence: CASSLSWRDSNTDTQYF. CDR3 DNA: TGTGCCAGCAGTTTATCCTGGCGGGACAGTAACACAGATACGCAGTATTTT. V is TRBV28 and J is TRBJ2-3; a possible D gene is TRBD1 (7 bases). Trimming took 1 base from V and 2 from J, leaving 16 bases between them. The CDR3 totals 17 residues. Germline assignment: CDR1 MDHEN and CDR2 SYDVKM.

The chain has TRBV7-2 and TRBJ2-5; TRBD2 matches at 12 bases. Germline loops: CDR1 SGHTA, CDR2 FQGNSA. V was pared by 4 bases and J by 5 bases, with 17 bases of the junction left unmatched. CDR3 length: 19 residues. The CDR3, as DNA: TGTGCCAGCAGCTCTCCAATTCTAGCGGGGGGGCTATTTTCGGAGACCCAGTACTTC. This translates into CASSSPILAGGLFSETQYF.

This clone was counted between two and nine times. This chain joins TRBV6-5 and TRBJ2-7; 9 bases align to TRBD2. J lost 4 bases, V lost 6 bases, and 4 bases had no gene match. The CDR3 is 13 residues long. Germline CDR1 reads MNHEY; CDR2 reads SVGAGI. This CDR3 is CASRPSGKYEQYF. The CDR3 DNA reads TGTGCCAGCAGGCCTAGCGGGAAATACGAGCAGTACTTC.

The V and J genes are TRBV6-5 and TRBJ2-1; D gene ambiguous. The germline V and J ends were trimmed by 6 bases and 1 base, with 10 bases remaining between them. The CDR3 spans 14 residues. Germline CDR1 and CDR2: MNHEY and SVGAGI. CDR3 DNA: TGTGCCAGCAGCCGCGGTGGGTCCTACAATGAGCAGTTCTTC. This sequence encodes CASSRGGSYNEQFF.